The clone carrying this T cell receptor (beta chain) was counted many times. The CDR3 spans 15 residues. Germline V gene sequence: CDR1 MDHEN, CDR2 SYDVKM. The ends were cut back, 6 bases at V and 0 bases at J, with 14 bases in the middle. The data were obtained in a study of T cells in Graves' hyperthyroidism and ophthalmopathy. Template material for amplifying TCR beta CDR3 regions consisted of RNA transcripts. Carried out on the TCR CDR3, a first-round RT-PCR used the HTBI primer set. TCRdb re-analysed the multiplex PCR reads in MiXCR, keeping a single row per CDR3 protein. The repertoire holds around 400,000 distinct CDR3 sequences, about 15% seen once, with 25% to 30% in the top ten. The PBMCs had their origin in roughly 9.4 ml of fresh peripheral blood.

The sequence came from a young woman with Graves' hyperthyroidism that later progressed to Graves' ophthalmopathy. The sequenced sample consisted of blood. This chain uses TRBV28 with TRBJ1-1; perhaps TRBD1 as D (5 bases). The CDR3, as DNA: TGTGCCAGCAGCCCCATGGAGGGGTTGAACACTGAAGCTTTCTTT. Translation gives CASSPMEGLNTEAFF.